One and the same sample provided the 21 T cell receptor beta chains below, sequenced in a study of blood T cell repertoires in COVID-19. The protocol was immunoSEQ multiplex PCR, while the TCRdb copy is restricted to in-frame clones and leaves out a portion. The table lists about 100,000 clones, around four fifths of them singletons. The sample was peripheral blood. The origin of the receptors is a man aged 45 to 65 with active or convalescent COVID-19.

This chain uses TRBV7-8 with TRBJ1-4; 7 bases fit TRBD1. CDR3 size: 18 residues. V lost 4 bases to trimming and J lost 4 bases; unmatched junction nucleotides: 15. Germline CDR1 and CDR2: SGHVS and FQNEAQ. The CDR3 spells CASSSGDREVYGNEKLFF. CDR3 nucleotides: TGTGCCAGCAGCTCAGGGGACAGAGAAGTGTATGGTAATGAAAAACTGTTTTTT.

The V gene is TRBV30, the J gene TRBJ1-3; possible D gene TRBD1, 5 bases. The CDR3 spans 15 residues. CDR1 is GTSNPN and CDR2 is SVGIG in the germline V gene (reference sequence). The ends were cut back, 2 bases at V and 2 bases at J, with 13 bases in the middle. The CDR3 DNA is TGTGCCTGGAGTACAATGGGGGGTACTGGAAACACCATATATTTT. It is translated as CAWSTMGGTGNTIYF.

This clone appeared a few times. The V gene is TRBV9, the J gene TRBJ1-2; D perhaps matches TRBD1 (5 bases). V was shortened by 0 bases and J by 8 bases, with 11 bases between the two germline ends. The CDR3 length is 13 residues. Germline assignment: CDR1 SGDLS and CDR2 YYNGEE. The CDR3: CASSVVGQGGYTF. The CDR3 nucleotides are TGTGCCAGCAGCGTAGTGGGGCAGGGCGGCTACACCTTC. The complete variable domain, with remaining parts taken from reference TRBV9 and TRBJ1-2, reads DSGVTQTPKHLITATGQRVTLRCSPRSGDLSVYWYQQSLDQGLQFLIQYYNGEERAKGNILERFSAQQFPDLHSELNLSSLELGDSALYFCASSVVGQGGYTFGSGTRLTVV.

The V gene is TRBV3-1 (or the pseudogene TRBV3-2), the J gene TRBJ1-2; unclear D gene. The germline V and J ends were trimmed by 0 bases and 8 bases, with 10 bases remaining between them. Germline assignment: CDR1 LGHDT and CDR2 YNNKEL (reference sequence). The CDR3 runs 13 residues. CDR3 DNA sequence: TGTGCCAGCAGCCAAGATGAGAGTTCAGGCTACACCTTC. Encoded protein: CASSQDESSGYTF.

This clone was recorded many times. The chain combines TRBV4-2 with TRBJ2-5; 11 positions agree with TRBD2. CDR1 is LGHNA and CDR2 is YNFKEQ in the germline V gene. This CDR3 spans 15 amino acids. V shed 4 bases and J 3 bases; nucleotides not matched to a gene: 4. The CDR3 DNA reads as TGTGCCAGCAGCCTCACGACTAGCGGGGAAGAGACCCAGTACTTC. It codes for CASSLTTSGEETQYF.

The J gene is TRBJ2-3, the V gene TRBV10-1, with 9 positions matching TRBD2. CDR1 is WNHNN and CDR2 is SYGVQD in the germline V gene (reference sequence). CDR3 length: 16 residues. Trimming took 8 bases from V and 2 from J; bases not matched to a gene: 11. The CDR3 loop reads CASGTSRKTNTDTQYF. CDR3 DNA: TGCGCCAGCGGGACTAGCAGGAAGACTAACACAGATACGCAGTATTTT.

This chain uses TRBV6-5 with TRBJ1-6; D ambiguous. Germline values: CDR1 MNHEY, CDR2 SVGAGI. V lost 5 bases, J lost 8 bases, and 13 bases lay in between. This CDR3 comprises 14 residues. The CDR3 DNA reads as TGTGCCAGCAGTCAAAAAGGGAGGGATTCACCCCTCCACTTT. Protein sequence: CASSQKGRDSPLHF.

The rearrangement uses TRBV4-2 and TRBJ1-2; no clear D. Germline values: CDR1 LGHNA, CDR2 YNFKEQ. The V gene lost 0 bases and the J gene lost 5 bases, with 13 bases spanning the gap. This CDR3 spans 15 amino acids. This chain's CDR3 is CASSQDATVKYGYTF. In DNA, the CDR3 is TGTGCCAGCAGCCAAGATGCTACAGTCAAGTATGGCTACACCTTC.

The gene calls are TRBV15 and TRBJ1-5, with a possible D match to TRBD1 (5 bases). Germline CDR1 and CDR2: LNHNV and YYDKDF (reference sequence). CDR3 length equals 15 residues. The V and J ends lost 0 bases and 6 bases respectively, with 12 bases between them. The CDR3 reads CATSRDLGGFQPQHF. The CDR3 nucleotides read TGTGCCACCAGCAGAGATCTCGGGGGTTTTCAGCCCCAGCATTTT.

This clone was picked up a small number of times. This chain uses TRBV7-9 with TRBJ1-1; TRBD1 aligns across 10 bases. This CDR3 spans 16 amino acids. V shed 5 bases, J shed 4 bases, and the junction held 10 bases outside the gene matches. Per the germline V gene, CDR1 is SEHNR and CDR2 is FQNEAQ (reference sequence). The CDR3 DNA reads as TGTGCCAGCAGCGTCGAGACAGGGGGCGCCGGCACTGAAGCTTTCTTT. Protein sequence: CASSVETGGAGTEAFF.

V and J are TRBV5-1 and TRBJ2-1, with TRBD2 identical over 7 bases. V lost 4 bases and J lost 2; bases outside the gene matches: 3. This CDR3 contains 14 residues. CDR1 SGHRS and CDR2 YFSETQ come from the germline V gene. CDR3 protein: CASSPGGTYNEQFF. CDR3 DNA: TGCGCCAGCAGCCCGGGGGGTACCTACAATGAGCAGTTCTTC.

The chain uses TRBV4-1 and TRBJ2-5; TRBD2 matches 7 bases. The ends lost 1 base at V and 5 bases at J; junction bases unmatched: 7. Germline lookup yields CDR1 MGHRA and CDR2 YSYEKL. The CDR3 is 15 amino acids. In DNA, the CDR3 is TGCGCCAGCAGCCAAGGGGAGGCGGGAGTGGAGACCCAGTACTTC. Amino acids: CASSQGEAGVETQYF.

CDR3 in DNA: TGTGCCATCAGCGCAGGGGTCGCTAATTCACCCCTCCACTTT. Amino acid sequence: CAISAGVANSPLHF. V usage is TRBV10-3 and J usage is TRBJ1-6, with a possible D match to TRBD1 (6 bases). Germline V gene data show CDR1 as ENHRY and CDR2 as SYGVKD. This CDR3 has 14 amino acids. V lost 6 bases to trimming and J lost 6 bases, with 12 bases between them.

The chain joins TRBV7-3 to TRBJ1-1; the D gene is possibly TRBD1 (6 bases). The CDR3 contains 16 residues. Germline CDR1 reads SGHTA; CDR2 reads FQGTGA. Trimming stripped 5 bases from V and 5 bases from J, with 21 bases between. The CDR3 spells CASSPVQRGRGTEAFF. The CDR3 DNA is TGTGCCAGCAGCCCAGTCCAACGGGGCAGGGGAACTGAAGCTTTCTTT.

This rearrangement joins TRBV5-4 to TRBJ1-2, with TRBD1 matching over 9 bases. After removal of 3 bases from V and 2 bases from J, the junction contained 2 bases not matched to a gene. CDR1 and CDR2 from the germline V gene are SGHNT and YYREEE (reference sequence). This CDR3 region has 14 residues. DNA for the CDR3: TGTGCCAGCAGCTATGGGACAGGGAACTATGGCTACACCTTC. Translation gives CASSYGTGNYGYTF.

This rearrangement joins TRBV25-1 to TRBJ2-1; TRBD2 might be the D (6 bases). V was clipped by 2 bases and J by 4 bases, with 9 bases between them. The CDR3 extends over 14 amino acids. Per the germline V gene, CDR1 is MGHDK and CDR2 is SYGVNS. The CDR3 is CASSEPGTYNEQFF. In DNA form, the CDR3 reads TGTGCCAGCAGTGAACCGGGGACTTACAATGAGCAGTTCTTC. The full variable domain, its missing parts supplied by reference TRBV25-1 and TRBJ2-1, is EADIYQTPRYLVIGTGKKITLECSQTMGHDKMYWYQQDPGMELHLIHYSYGVNSTEKGDLSSESTVSRIRTEHFPLTLESARPSHTSQYLCASSEPGTYNEQFFGPGTRLTVL.

This clone was counted a single time. The genes are TRBV7-2 and TRBJ1-5; D perhaps matches TRBD1 (5 bases). The CDR3 is 14 residues long. Trimming left V 3 bases short and J 4 bases short, with 10 bases between. Per germline, CDR1 SGHTA and CDR2 FQGNSA. As DNA, the CDR3 is TGTGCCAGCAGCTTTATTCCAGGGAATCAGCCCCAGCATTTT. Translation: CASSFIPGNQPQHF.

V gene TRBV2 combines with J gene TRBJ1-2; TRBD1 matches 9 bases. Germline V gene data show CDR1 as SNHLY and CDR2 as FYNNEI. V lost 9 bases to trimming and J lost 6 bases; unmatched junction nucleotides: 11. There are 14 residues in the CDR3. The CDR3 sequence is CARLVRGTGNGYTF. CDR3 bases: TGTGCCAGATTGGTCAGGGGGACAGGGAATGGCTACACCTTC.

This sequence joins TRBV2 and TRBJ2-7; a possible D gene is TRBD1 (6 bases). The CDR3 sequence is 17 residues long. The ends were cut back, 6 bases at V and 5 bases at J, with 26 bases in the middle. Germline V gene data show CDR1 as SNHLY and CDR2 as FYNNEI. The CDR3 reads CASRKDVFGQGLHEQYF. CDR3 sequence (DNA): TGTGCCAGCAGGAAAGATGTTTTTGGGCAGGGGCTCCACGAGCAGTACTTC.

The chain is built from TRBV11-3 and TRBJ1-3, with D uncertain. Germline V CDR1 and CDR2: SGHNT, YENEEA. Deletions cut 2 bases from V and 2 bases from J, with 10 bases between. CDR3 size: 15 residues. CDR3 sequence (DNA): TGTGCCAGCAGCTTATTTGAGGGCGCTGGAAACACCATATATTTT. Residues: CASSLFEGAGNTIYF.

This clone was seen a handful of times. The same CDR3 can be traced to other DNA sequences in this sample. The chain uses TRBV19 and TRBJ1-6; D is unclear. V lost 8 bases, J lost 7 bases, and 15 bases lay in between. The CDR3 length is 14 residues. Germline V gene sequence: CDR1 LNHDA, CDR2 SQIVND (reference sequence). CDR3 coding DNA: TGTGCCAGTGCCCCGTGGACGGGGAATTCACCCCTCCACTTT. This sequence encodes CASAPWTGNSPLHF.